Each of the 8 T cell receptor beta chains below was sequenced from the same sample in a study of blood T cell repertoires in COVID-19. Some clones are missing from TCRdb's copy, which holds only in-frame ones; the method was immunoSEQ multiplex PCR. In the table there are about 150,000 clones, about 86% of which are singletons. Sample: peripheral blood. These receptors were taken from a man between 65 and 85 years old with acute or convalescent COVID-19.

This clone came up a few times. CDR3 DNA: TGTGCCAGCAGCTTATCAAGGGGGCTAACCTACGAGCAGTACTTC. The encoded protein is CASSLSRGLTYEQYF. The V call is TRBV7-2, the J call TRBJ2-7; 7 nucleotides match TRBD1. The CDR3 consists of 15 residues. Germline loops: CDR1 SGHTA, CDR2 FQGNSA. The V segment lost 2 bases and the J segment 2 bases; nucleotides outside the gene matches: 6.

The gene calls are TRBV9 and TRBJ1-5; 9 nucleotides line up with TRBD1. The CDR3 is 16 amino acids. The germline gives CDR1 SGDLS, CDR2 YYNGEE. The V and J ends lost 3 bases and 4 bases, in that order; junction bases with no gene match: 8. CDR3 residues: CASSASGTGLNQPQHF. DNA for the CDR3: TGTGCCAGCAGCGCCTCCGGGACAGGGCTAAATCAGCCCCAGCATTTT.

CDR3 sequence: CASTRQELHQPQHF. The CDR3 DNA follows: TGTGCCAGTACACGGCAGGAACTCCATCAGCCCCAGCATTTT. The chain combines TRBV19 with TRBJ1-5; D remains ambiguous. The CDR3 has 14 amino acids. Trimming stripped 7 bases from V and 5 bases from J, with 15 bases between. Germline values: CDR1 LNHDA, CDR2 SQIVND (reference sequence).

V gene TRBV6-2 or TRBV6-3 combines with J gene TRBJ1-5; TRBD1 is a possible D gene (6 bases). V lost 5 bases and J lost 1, with 12 bases in between. The CDR3 runs to 15 residues. Germline V gene data show CDR1 as MNHEY and CDR2 as SVGEGT. The CDR3 bases are TGTGCCAGCAGTGATGGACAGATCAGCAATCAGCCCCAGCATTTT. This codes for CASSDGQISNQPQHF.

This sequence joins TRBV28 and TRBJ2-3; 12 bases align to TRBD2. This CDR3 region has 20 residues. With 5 bases clipped from V and 5 bases from J, the junction kept 20 bases outside the gene matches. CDR1 MDHEN and CDR2 SYDVKM come from the germline V gene. The CDR3 DNA is TGTGCCAGCAGTCTCCACGCGGGGGGGGGAACTAGCGGGAGGAAAGATACGCAGTATTTT. This sequence encodes CASSLHAGGGTSGRKDTQYF.

This chain uses TRBV27 with TRBJ1-4; 7 positions match TRBD1. Germline V gene data show CDR1 as MNHEY and CDR2 as SMNVEV (reference sequence). The J segment lost 8 bases and the V segment lost 3 bases, leaving 6 bases of the junction unmatched. The CDR3 is 14 residues long. CDR3: CASSLVRGVEKLFF. In nucleotides, the CDR3 is TGTGCCAGCAGTTTGGTCAGGGGGGTCGAAAAACTGTTTTTT.

This chain joins TRBV7-2 and TRBJ1-2; 9 bases line up with TRBD1. Per germline, CDR1 SGHTA and CDR2 FQGNSA. J gave up 6 bases and V 4 bases, and 15 bases lay outside the gene matches. The CDR3 contains 17 residues. Here the CDR3 reads CASSSLGGTGNVDGYTF. CDR3 nucleotides: TGTGCCAGCAGCTCACTCGGGGGGACAGGGAACGTCGATGGCTACACCTTC.

The chain couples TRBV5-4 to TRBJ2-3; D may be TRBD1 (6 bases). Deletions cut 4 bases from V and 2 bases from J, with 14 bases between. CDR3 length: 15 residues. Germline V gives CDR1 SGHNT, CDR2 YYREEE (reference sequence). CDR3 residues: CASSADSSPTDTQYF. CDR3 DNA: TGTGCCAGCAGCGCGGACAGTTCTCCCACAGATACGCAGTATTTT.